This T cell receptor beta chain was found in a study of cytomegalovirus exposure and HLA in healthy donors. Study conclusions and caveats: Researchers reported that a few CMV-associated chains were confirmed in vitro as CMV antigen-specific. According to an earlier analysis, most TCR beta V segments yielded productive rearrangements about 90% or about 30% of the time.

Remarks on this clone: Its antigen is not identified.

Trimming shortened V by 4 bases and J by 0 bases, and 14 bases separated the two germline ends. This CDR3 has 15 residues. Germline assignment: CDR1 SGHRS and CDR2 YFSETQ. Primers for the PCR totalled 60 Vbeta and 13 Jbeta. The protocol was immunoSEQ multiplex PCR, while the TCRdb copy is restricted to in-frame clones and leaves out a portion. The table for this sample gives about 140,000 clones. The sequenced sample was PBMCs. This receptor was taken from a man aged 40-55 years in good health and CMV-seronegative. The gene calls are TRBV5-1 and TRBJ2-7; tentative D call: TRBD1 (6 bases). Written as DNA, the CDR3 is TGCGCCAGCAGCCGGACAGTCCCAAGCTCCTACGAGCAGTACTTC. It codes for CASSRTVPSSYEQYF. The complete variable domain, with remaining parts taken from reference TRBV5-1 and TRBJ2-7, reads KAGVTQTPRYLIKTRGQQVTLSCSPISGHRSVSWYQQTPGQGLQFLFEYFSETQRNKGNFPGRFSGRQFSNSRSEMNVSTLELGDSALYLCASSRTVPSSYEQYFGPGTRLTVT.